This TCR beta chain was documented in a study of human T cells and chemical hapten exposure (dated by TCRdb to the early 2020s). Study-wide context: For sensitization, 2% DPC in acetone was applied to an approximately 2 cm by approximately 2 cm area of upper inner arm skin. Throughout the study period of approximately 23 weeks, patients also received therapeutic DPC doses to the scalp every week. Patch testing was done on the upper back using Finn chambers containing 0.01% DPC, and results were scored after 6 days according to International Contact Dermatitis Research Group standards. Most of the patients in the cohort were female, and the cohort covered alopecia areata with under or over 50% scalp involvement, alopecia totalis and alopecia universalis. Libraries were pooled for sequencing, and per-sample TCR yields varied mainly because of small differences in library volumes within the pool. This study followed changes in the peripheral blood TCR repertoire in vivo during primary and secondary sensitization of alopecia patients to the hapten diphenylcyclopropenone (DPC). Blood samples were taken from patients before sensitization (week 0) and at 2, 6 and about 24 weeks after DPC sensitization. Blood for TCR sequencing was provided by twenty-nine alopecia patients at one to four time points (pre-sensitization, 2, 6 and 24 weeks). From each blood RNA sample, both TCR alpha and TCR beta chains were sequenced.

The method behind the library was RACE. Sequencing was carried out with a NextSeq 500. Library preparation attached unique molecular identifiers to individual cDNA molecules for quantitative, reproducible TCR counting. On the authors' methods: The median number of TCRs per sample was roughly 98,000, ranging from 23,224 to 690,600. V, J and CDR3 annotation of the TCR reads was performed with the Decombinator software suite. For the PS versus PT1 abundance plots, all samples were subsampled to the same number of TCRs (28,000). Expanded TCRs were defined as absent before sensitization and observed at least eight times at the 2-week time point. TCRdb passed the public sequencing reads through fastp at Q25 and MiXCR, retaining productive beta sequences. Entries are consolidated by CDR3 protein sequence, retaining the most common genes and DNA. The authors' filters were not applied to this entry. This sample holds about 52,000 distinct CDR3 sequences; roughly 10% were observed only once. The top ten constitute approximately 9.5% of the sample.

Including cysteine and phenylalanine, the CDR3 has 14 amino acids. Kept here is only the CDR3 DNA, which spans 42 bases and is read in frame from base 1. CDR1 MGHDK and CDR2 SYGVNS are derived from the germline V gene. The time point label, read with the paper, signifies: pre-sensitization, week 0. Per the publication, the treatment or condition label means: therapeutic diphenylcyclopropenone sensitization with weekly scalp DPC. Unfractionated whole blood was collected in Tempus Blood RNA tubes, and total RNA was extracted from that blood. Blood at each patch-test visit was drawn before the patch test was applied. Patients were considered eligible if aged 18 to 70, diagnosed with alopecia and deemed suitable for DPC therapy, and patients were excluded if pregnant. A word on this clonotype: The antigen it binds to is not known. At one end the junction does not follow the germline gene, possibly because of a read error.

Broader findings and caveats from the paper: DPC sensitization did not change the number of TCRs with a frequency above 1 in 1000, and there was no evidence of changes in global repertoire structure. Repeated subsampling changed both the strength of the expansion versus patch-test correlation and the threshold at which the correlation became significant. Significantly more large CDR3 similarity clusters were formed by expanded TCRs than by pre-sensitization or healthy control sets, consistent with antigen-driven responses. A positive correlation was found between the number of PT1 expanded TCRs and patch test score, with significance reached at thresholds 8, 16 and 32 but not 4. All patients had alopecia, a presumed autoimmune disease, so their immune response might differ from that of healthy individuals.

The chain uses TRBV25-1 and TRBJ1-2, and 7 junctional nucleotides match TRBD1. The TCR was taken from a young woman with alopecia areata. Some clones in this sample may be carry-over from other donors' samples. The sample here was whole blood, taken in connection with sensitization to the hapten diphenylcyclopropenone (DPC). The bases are TGTGCCAGCACTACAGGGGAATGTGCCTATGGCGACACCTTC. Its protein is CASTTGECAYGDTF.